This is a list of T cell receptor beta chains from one sample in a study of spatial heterogeneity in lung cancer. In TCRdb, the 5' RACE reads were re-called with MiXCR into one record per CDR3 protein. The sample yields more than 80,000 distinct CDR3 sequences, 12% seen once. Sequencing used PBMCs, obtained at surgery. The receptors were gathered from a male donor with early-stage non-small cell lung cancer. Both conserved end residues are part of each CDR3. The order of the fields is D gene, J gene, V gene, CDR3 protein. D genes are given only for firm matches.

. | TRBJ2-2 | TRBV7-9 | CASSLVSGGELFF
. | TRBJ2-7 | TRBV29-1 | CSVRDITTYEQYF
TRBD2 | TRBJ2-7 | TRBV7-9 | CASSIRLAGEGEQYF
TRBD1 | TRBJ1-2 | TRBV7-2 | CASSPGTGKGYTF
. | TRBJ2-7 | TRBV20-1 | CSASGPGPPYEQYF
. | TRBJ1-3 | TRBV30 | CAWNAGPGNTIYF
TRBD1 | TRBJ1-2 | TRBV19 | CASNPDRSSDYGYTF
TRBD1 | TRBJ2-1 | TRBV5-4 | CASSGQGNYNEQFF
TRBD1 | TRBJ1-4 | TRBV9 | CASSVGTGGHGEKLFF
. | TRBJ2-3 | TRBV28 | CASSFLGEGAQYF
. | TRBJ1-3 | TRBV21-1 | CASSKEGSPHSGNTIYF
. | TRBJ2-5 | TRBV20-1 | CSARRGGTETQYF
. | TRBJ2-3 | TRBV10-1 | CASSGQGLPTRTDTQYF
. | TRBJ2-3 | TRBV29-1 | CSVDGDLSTDTQYF
. | TRBJ2-3 | TRBV7-3 | CASSLRDTDTQYF
. | TRBJ1-2 | TRBV5-6 | CASSSYGDSNYGYTF
TRBD2 | TRBJ2-1 | TRBV7-9 | CASSSRRNLAVNNEQFF
TRBD2 | TRBJ2-3 | TRBV20-1 | CSARGTSTDTQYF
TRBD2 | TRBJ2-3 | TRBV7-2 | CASTIAGSTDTQYF
. | TRBJ2-7 | TRBV9 | CASSSKSGHSYEQYF
. | TRBJ2-7 | TRBV5-8 | CASSLVGGKYF
. | TRBJ2-1 | TRBV5-1 | CASSLAGLPYNEQFF
TRBD1 | TRBJ2-7 | TRBV6-2/TRBV6-3 | CASRLSGTGVSYEQYF
TRBD2 | TRBJ2-1 | TRBV15 | CATSRDRGGTSGNNEQFF
TRBD2 | TRBJ2-7 | TRBV2 | CASSEGTSGGYEQYF
. | TRBJ2-6 | TRBV6-2/TRBV6-3 | CASSPGRLAGANVLTF
. | TRBJ1-1 | TRBV20-1 | CSASWVTEAFF
TRBD2 | TRBJ2-7 | TRBV12-3/TRBV12-4 | CASSSVAGFAYEQYF
TRBD1 | TRBJ2-3 | TRBV10-3 | CATQGDNTDTQYF
. | TRBJ2-3 | TRBV30 | CAWSVVDTQYF
. | TRBJ2-1 | TRBV7-2 | CASSLETSINEQFF
TRBD1 | TRBJ2-7 | TRBV20-1 | CSGTGLARYEQYF
. | TRBJ2-7 | TRBV23-1 | CASSEETDSYEQYF
. | TRBJ2-1 | TRBV18 | CASSPVLQGHNEQFF
. | TRBJ1-5 | TRBV5-5 | CASSLRGSDQPQHF